A selection of T cell receptor beta chains follows, all from one sample in a study of shared T cell receptors in the human thymus. Profiled with immunoSEQ multiplex PCR; TCRdb holds only in-frame clones, not every one. The sample lists approximately 490,000 clones, approximately 78% occurring once. This sample also belongs to another study, concerning human thymus T cells.

The sample was thymocytes. The source of these receptors is a boy under three years old with a congenital heart defect. Both conserved end residues are part of each CDR3.

V,J,CDR3
TRBV4-2,TRBJ2-2,CASSQDEGRDPGELFF
TRBV27,TRBJ2-3,CASSFRGPGLAGGSFSTDTQYF
TRBV9,TRBJ1-1,CASSGDRGGNEAFF
TRBV6-1,TRBJ1-5,CASRGHKNQPQHF
TRBV11-2,TRBJ2-7,CASSLRIVAGGPYEQYF
TRBV6-9,TRBJ2-3,CASTRAGSTDTQYF
TRBV18,TRBJ2-7,CASSSSGHNEQYF
TRBV23-1,TRBJ2-7,CASFPRDTYEQYF
TRBV11-2,TRBJ1-5,CASSPGQGPRSNSNQPQHF
TRBV28,TRBJ2-3,CASRGNGTTHTDTQYF
TRBV14,TRBJ2-2,CASSQDRREHGTGELFF
TRBV12-5,TRBJ2-7,CASGRPLGLAGGPDEQYF
TRBV5-6,TRBJ1-3,CASSAGSIGGNTIYF
TRBV7-8,TRBJ2-1,CASKLEGRANEQFF
TRBV4-3,TRBJ2-7,CASSHTSGRGYEQYF
TRBV6-1,TRBJ1-2,CASSDNRDRGSYGYTF
TRBV5-1,TRBJ2-3,CASSLAGTRGSADTQYF
TRBV7-8,TRBJ2-7,CASSFGRGPYEQYF
TRBV19,TRBJ2-1,CASSIPDPGGPRYNEQFF
TRBV5-1,TRBJ2-5,CASSPGTSGREETQYF
TRBV7-9,TRBJ2-7,CASSLEGGDYEQYF
TRBV7-9,TRBJ2-5,CASSRTSDRETQYF
TRBV4-3,TRBJ2-5,CASSHTLAGGEIWRTQYF
TRBV15,TRBJ2-3,CATSRAPGGWRGRTDTQYF
TRBV27,TRBJ2-1,CASSLGIRAGGNYNEQFF
TRBV12-2,TRBJ2-2,CASRPRLAGPSNTGELFF
TRBV19,TRBJ2-7,CASIWTSGAHEQYF
TRBV23-1,TRBJ2-7,CASSQAYEQYF
TRBV5-4,TRBJ2-5,CASSFGTGQETQYF
TRBV5-1,TRBJ2-3,CASSLGAGESTDTQYF
TRBV5-1,TRBJ2-2,CASSLAGVWELFF
TRBV28,TRBJ1-5,CASSPQGQGLHQPQHF
TRBV6-5,TRBJ2-5,CASRSGTPLRVQYF
TRBV11-3,TRBJ2-2,CASSLEGDKNTGELFF
TRBV14,TRBJ2-7,CASSILAGGPPYEQYF
TRBV11-2,TRBJ2-2,CASSLDNGTEGTGELFF
TRBV20-1,TRBJ2-3,CSEREPDTQYF
TRBV7-2,TRBJ2-3,CASSLESGVDTQYF
TRBV27,TRBJ2-3,CASSASRALGGDTQYF
TRBV5-1,TRBJ2-7,CASSFLAGADYEQYF
TRBV27,TRBJ2-7,CASSPPGQGAYEQYF
TRBV11-3,TRBJ2-3,CASSFIGSLRTDTQYF
TRBV28,TRBJ1-1,CASSLGARNTEAFF
TRBV4-3,TRBJ2-1,CASSQGVPGLGYNEQFF
TRBV19,TRBJ2-7,CASGRTTGAYEQYF
TRBV6-6,TRBJ2-7,CASSYGGRGSSYEQYF
TRBV7-2,TRBJ1-3,CASSLREGGNTIYF
TRBV25-1,TRBJ2-5,CASSGGGSETQYF
TRBV28,TRBJ2-7,CASSFRSRGEQYF
TRBV6-6,TRBJ2-7,CASSYNRASYEQYF
TRBV7-9,TRBJ2-7,CASSCSGGDYEQYF
TRBV5-4,TRBJ1-1,CASSPQEGTESEAFF
TRBV28,TRBJ1-1,CASSGRTGFPEAFF
TRBV19,TRBJ1-5,CASSTSNQPQHF
TRBV19,TRBJ1-4,CASSADRGQLFRGEKLFF